This is a list of T cell receptor beta chains from one sample in a study of blood T cell repertoires in COVID-19. Method: immunoSEQ multiplex PCR; TCRdb's copy keeps in-frame clones and lacks some. The sample records a few hundred thousand clones, 86% being singletons. The sample comprised peripheral blood. These TCRs come from a woman in her 70s with COVID-19, enrolled during active disease. CDR3s include the opening cysteine and the closing phenylalanine or tryptophan. The order of the fields is clone size, J gene, D gene, V gene, CDR3 protein, CDR3 DNA. The D gene is left open where the match is weak. Size is stated for part of the rows, as once, few or many counts, or as a class when the clone is expanded.

>NA|TRBJ1-1|TRBD1|TRBV28
CASSLTGTAEAFF
TGTGCCAGCAGTTTAACCGGGACAGCAGAAGCTTTCTTT
>NA|TRBJ1-5|NA|TRBV30
CAWSYSNQPQHF
TGTGCCTGGAGTTATAGCAATCAGCCCCAGCATTTT
>NA|TRBJ2-7|TRBD1|TRBV5-1
CASSRGQGPFVQYF
TGCGCCAGCAGCCGGGGACAGGGTCCTTTCGTGCAGTACTTC
>NA|TRBJ2-7|NA|TRBV27
CASSSRNFRSGTYEQYF
TGTGCCAGCAGTTCCCGAAATTTCCGTTCCGGGACCTACGAGCAGTACTTC
>NA|TRBJ1-1|NA|TRBV30
CAWSVGGNTEAFF
TGTGCCTGGAGTGTGGGGGGGAACACTGAAGCTTTCTTT
>NA|TRBJ2-3|TRBD1|TRBV3-1/TRBV3-2
CASSPQGGSLTDTQYF
TGTGCCAGCAGCCCCCAAGGGGGCAGCTTGACAGATACGCAGTATTTT
>NA|TRBJ1-4|NA|TRBV30
CAWSLRGGPGEKLFF
TGTGCCTGGAGTCTGCGGGGCGGACCGGGGGAAAAACTGTTTTTT
>NA|TRBJ2-3|TRBD1|TRBV5-1
CASSSGTGGLTDTQYF
TGCGCCAGCAGCAGCGGGACAGGGGGCCTCACAGATACGCAGTATTTT
>NA|TRBJ1-4|NA|TRBV9
CASSVAIRVCEKLFF
TGTGCCAGCAGCGTAGCTATCAGGGTTTGTGAAAAACTGTTTTTT
>NA|TRBJ2-1|TRBD2|TRBV19
CASSIGRGVSYNEQFF
TGTGCCAGTAGTATAGGGCGGGGGGTCTCCTACAATGAGCAGTTCTTC
>NA|TRBJ1-1|TRBD1|TRBV19
CASSIDEGTANTEAFF
TGTGCCAGTAGTATAGACGAGGGGACAGCTAACACTGAAGCTTTCTTT
>NA|TRBJ1-2|TRBD1|TRBV4-1
CASSQAPTGDYGYTF
TGCGCCAGCAGCCAAGCCCCCACAGGGGACTATGGCTACACCTTC
>NA|TRBJ2-7|NA|TRBV27
CASSLHSSYEQYF
TGTGCCAGCAGTCTCCATAGCTCCTACGAGCAGTACTTC
>few|TRBJ1-1|NA|TRBV19
CASSYLSSEAFF
TGTGCCAGTAGCTACCTGAGCTCTGAAGCTTTCTTT
>NA|TRBJ2-7|NA|TRBV2
CAIQSEQGPYEQYF
TGTGCCATCCAATCGGAGCAGGGCCCCTACGAGCAGTACTTC
>NA|TRBJ1-5|NA|TRBV2
CASNQGPSWPQHF
TGTGCCAGCAATCAGGGGCCCTCTTGGCCCCAGCATTTT
>NA|TRBJ1-2|NA|TRBV21-1
CASSIRQDYGYTF
TGTGCCAGCAGCATACGGCAGGACTATGGCTACACCTTC